This entry describes one T cell receptor beta chain. Its antigen is not identified. These data originate in a study of vaccination effects on CD4 cells after COVID-19. Across the whole study: Two doses of BNT162b2 or mRNA-1273 vaccine were administered to participants.

The table came from immunoSEQ multiplex PCR; TCRdb's copy has only in-frame clones and leaves some out. The table includes 27,000 or so clones, approximately 72% detected once. Antigen-specific CD4+ T cell clonotypes were called by their expansion after viral peptide-pool culture in ViraFEST. When about ten days of culture had elapsed, CD4+ T cells were isolated. The vaccine recipients had no prior SARS-CoV-2 infection, with negative nucleocapsid antibodies. Wells of roughly 2 million PBMC each were grown with approximately 10 IU/ml IL-2 and approximately 9.6 ug/ml peptides. A half-medium replacement with IL-2 medium was carried out on days 3 and 7. The germline V gene encodes CDR1 SGHVS and CDR2 FNYEAQ. Trimming removed 1 base from V and 3 bases from J, with 16 bases in between. This CDR3 is built from 16 residues.

The V and J genes are TRBV7-6 and TRBJ2-7; D might be TRBD1 (5 bases). This receptor was obtained from a human donor who received a COVID-19 vaccine. The specimen comprised CD4+ T cells from PBMCs cultured with SARS-CoV-2 spike peptides, sampled before COVID-19 vaccination. In DNA, the CDR3 is TGTGCCAGCAGCTTAGTTAGTCTTGACAGTATCTACGAGCAGTACTTC. This encodes CASSLVSLDSIYEQYF.